This T cell receptor beta chain stems from a study of human T cells and chemical hapten exposure. Study-wide background: Patch tests of 0.01% DPC on the upper back were read at 6 days.

The time point was: patch test 3, about 24 weeks after DPC sensitization. Treatment given: therapeutic diphenylcyclopropenone sensitization with weekly scalp DPC. TCRdb re-called the RACE reads through MiXCR, storing one row per CDR3 protein. Of tens of thousands of distinct CDR3 sequences in the sample, over 8.5% were seen once. The CDR3 is 10 residues long. Germline V gene lookup returns CDR1 MNHEY and CDR2 SVGAGI. This chain joins TRBV6-5 and TRBJ1-5, with no clear D. This clonotype originated in a woman between 45 and 65 years old with alopecia areata. Some clones in this sample may be carry-over from other donors' samples. Sequenced here: whole blood, sampled in connection with sensitization to the hapten diphenylcyclopropenone (DPC). The CDR3 DNA reads as TGTGGGATAGGCAATCAGCCCCAGCATTTT. Amino acids: CGIGNQPQHF.